These 29 T cell receptor beta chains were all obtained from the same sample, sequenced in a study of tumor and adjacent non-tumor tissue in lung cancer. No cell sorting was done before RNA was extracted from the tissue. Distant lung tissue was collected more than 3 cm away from the tumor edge. A modified ARM-PCR protocol with three rounds of nested PCR amplified TCRbeta. MiXCR was run by TCRdb on the multiplex PCR reads, yielding one entry per CDR3 protein. The sample has more than 45,000 distinct CDR3 sequences, roughly 67% seen once. Source material: distant non-tumor lung tissue. The receptors derive from a woman aged 70-85 years with non-small cell lung cancer.

This sequence joins TRBV29-1 and TRBJ2-1; a weak D match, TRBD2 (6 bases). V lost 7 bases to trimming and J lost 5 bases, with 24 bases between them. Per the germline V gene, CDR1 is SQVTM and CDR2 is ANQGSEA. This CDR3 has 16 residues. The CDR3 sequence: CSAGLGGISFHNEQFF. The DNA for the CDR3 is TGCAGCGCTGGGTTGGGCGGGATTTCCTTCCACAATGAGCAGTTCTTC.

Regarding this clonotype: This may be a read error, as it is one base from a much larger clone. The J gene is TRBJ1-1, the V gene TRBV6-1, with no clear D. The CDR3 totals 11 residues. CDR1 and CDR2 from the germline V gene are MNHNS and SASEGT. CDR3 sequence reads: CSSSESRGAFF. As DNA, the CDR3 is TGTTCCAGCAGTGAGTCCCGGGGAGCTTTCTTT.

This chain joins TRBV4-2 and TRBJ2-5; 7 bases are shared with TRBD2. CDR3 length: 13 residues. Germline values: CDR1 LGHNA, CDR2 YNFKEQ. The V gene end was trimmed by 6 bases and the J gene end by 14 bases; junction bases not matched to a gene: 15. For the CDR3, the DNA is TGTGCCAGCAGACCTAGCGGTCAAGAGAACCAATACTTC. Its translation is CASRPSGQENQYF.

This rearrangement joins TRBV29-1 to TRBJ2-7, with D possibly being TRBD1 (6 bases). This CDR3 region has 13 residues. Germline-derived CDR1 and CDR2 are SQVTM and ANQGSEA. The ends were cut back, 6 bases at V and 4 bases at J, with 16 bases in the middle. The CDR3 spells CSVIKGEGYEQYF. The CDR3, as DNA: TGCAGCGTGATCAAGGGGGAAGGGTACGAGCAGTACTTC.

Of note for this clonotype: A junction boundary mismatches the germline segment, possibly from a read error. This sequence joins TRBV10-3 and TRBJ1-5; tentatively, D is TRBD1 (6 bases). The CDR3 contains 15 residues. Germline CDR1 is ENHRY and CDR2 is SYGVKD. CDR3: CTISAYRDKNQSQHF. The CDR3 nucleotides are TGTACCATCAGTGCCTACCGGGACAAAAATCAGTCCCAGCATTTT.

This clonotype has more than one count but fewer than ten. The chain links TRBV28 to TRBJ2-5; 10 nucleotides align to TRBD2. Trimming took 4 bases from V and 4 from J; bases not matched to a gene: 6. The CDR3 consists of 15 residues. The germline CDR1 and CDR2 sequences are MDHEN and SYDVKM. The chain's CDR3 is CASSSSGRARETQYF. CDR3 in DNA: TGTGCCAGCAGTTCAAGCGGGAGGGCCCGAGAGACCCAGTACTTC.

This clonotype has a single count. A junction end diverges from the germline sequence, so it may reflect a read error. The rearrangement joins TRBV29-1 to TRBJ2-5; TRBD2 matches at 7 bases. CDR1 and CDR2 (germline): SQVTM, ANQGSEA. CDR3 length equals 14 residues. The CDR3 sequence is CRVERGLAGETRYF. The CDR3, as DNA: TGCAGGGTTGAAAGGGGATTGGCGGGAGAGACCCGGTACTTC.

About this clonotype: In this CDR3 the conserved last residue, phenylalanine or tryptophan, is missing, so a read error is likely. The genes are TRBV29-1 and TRBJ2-2; TRBD2 matches 11 bases. The germline V gene encodes CDR1 SQVTM and CDR2 ANQGSEA. The CDR3 has 16 residues. This chain's CDR3 is CGVEDPSGRSGGELFL. The CDR3 coding sequence is TGCGGCGTTGAAGATCCTAGCGGGAGGTCCGGCGGGGAGCTGTTTTTA.

The chain has TRBV28 and TRBJ1-2; tentative D call: TRBD1 (5 bases). V was shortened by 7 bases and J by 4 bases, with 13 bases between the two germline ends. Germline loops: CDR1 MDHEN, CDR2 SYDVKM. This CDR3 region has 13 residues. The CDR3 region has the DNA TGTGCCAGCAACACGACAGCTTTCTATGGCTACACCTTC. It yields the protein CASNTTAFYGYTF.

This chain uses TRBV6-5 with TRBJ1-2; D gene unclear. This CDR3 comprises 15 residues. Germline V gives CDR1 MNHEY, CDR2 SVGAGI. CDR3 bases: TGTGGTAGCAGTTACTCCAGCGACATGAACTATGGCTACACCTTC. It is translated as CGSSYSSDMNYGYTF.

In this sample, this clonotype turned up a few times. Likely a read error: the CDR3 ends without its conserved phenylalanine or tryptophan. Because the CDR3's place on the DNA is in doubt, the DNA is left out and the CDR3 is given as listed by TCRdb. This chain links TRBV11-1 with TRBJ2-7; the listed D gene, TRBD2, was not tested against the DNA. Germline CDR1 is SGHAT and CDR2 is FQDESV (reference sequence). Counting both end residues, the CDR3 totals 14 amino acids. The chain's CDR3 is CAGSFEAGRYEQHL.

With regard to this clonotype: The junction differs from germline at one of its ends, possibly a read error. V and J are TRBV29-1 and TRBJ1-2, with D unresolved. The CDR3 is made up of 13 amino acids. Germline CDR1 SQVTM, CDR2 ANQGSEA. The CDR3 DNA reads TGTAGCGTTGAGGAACCGAACGACTATGGCTACACCTTC. Translated, it gives CSVEEPNDYGYTF.

This chain uses TRBV28 with TRBJ2-1, with 15 bases fitting TRBD2. The germline V gene encodes CDR1 MDHEN and CDR2 SYDVKM. CDR3 size: 18 residues. After removal of 5 bases from V and 7 bases from J, the junction contained 12 bases not matched to a gene. As DNA, the CDR3 is TGTGCCAGCAGTCGGAGCGGACTAGCGGGAGGGCCTCTTAATGAGCAGTTCTTC. Encoded protein: CASSRSGLAGGPLNEQFF.

As for this clonotype: A junction boundary mismatches the germline segment, possibly from a read error. The rearrangement joins TRBV10-2 to TRBJ1-1; D not resolved. Germline-derived CDR1 and CDR2 are WSHSY and SAAADI. This CDR3 has 15 residues. The CDR3 sequence is CVSSKRSTLNTEAFF. The CDR3 nucleotides are TGCGTCAGCAGTAAGCGGAGCACTCTGAACACTGAAGCTTTCTTT.

Turning to this clonotype: A read error may produce the germline difference seen at one junction end. The chain recombines TRBV12-3 or TRBV12-4 with TRBJ2-3; D unresolved. The CDR3 has 14 residues. Here the CDR3 reads CASSLPAVTLTQYF. CDR3 DNA: TGTGCCAGTAGTTTACCAGCTGTGACTCTTACGCAGTATTTT.

To note about this clonotype: Because it lacks the conserved phenylalanine or tryptophan at the end, this CDR3 is likely a read error. The limits of the CDR3 on the DNA are not certain, so only TCRdb's listed CDR3 is given. This rearrangement joins TRBV11-3 to TRBJ2-5. Germline CDR1 reads SGHNT; CDR2 reads YENEEA. The CDR3 is made up of 13 amino acids, end residues included. The CDR3 loop is CASGFGSQGTQCL.

Worth noting for this clonotype: A junction boundary mismatches the germline segment, possibly from a read error. This rearrangement joins TRBV29-1 to TRBJ2-5; no reliable D call. The germline V gene has CDR1 SQVTM and CDR2 ANQGSEA. The CDR3 spans 13 residues. The CDR3 region is CGVEVSSQETQYF. The CDR3 nucleotides are TGCGGCGTTGAAGTTTCATCACAAGAGACCCAGTACTTC.

Concerning this clonotype: One junction end disagrees with the germline gene, perhaps due to a read error. The chain links TRBV6-6 to TRBJ2-2; D is perhaps TRBD1 or TRBD2 (6 bases each). The CDR3 extends over 15 amino acids. The germline V gene has CDR1 MNHNY and CDR2 SVGAGI (reference sequence). CDR3 sequence reads: CASSPTGGDTGELFF. For the CDR3, the DNA is TGTGCCAGCAGTCCCACCGGGGGCGACACCGGGGAGTTGTTTTTT.

This clonotype was seen a single time. A read error may explain this, as a much larger clone is one base away. The chain combines TRBV11-2 with TRBJ1-1; D perhaps matches TRBD1 (5 bases). This CDR3 has 14 amino acids. Germline CDR1 SGHAT, CDR2 FQNNGV. The CDR3 DNA reads TGTGTCAGCAGCTTATCAGGGAAGAACACTGAAGCTTTCTTT. This translates into CVSSLSGKNTEAFF.

Remarks on this clonotype: One base away lies a much larger clone, so this may be a sequencing read error. J is TRBJ2-7 and V is TRBV5-1, with D perhaps TRBD2 (7 bases). The CDR3 loop spans 20 amino acids. CDR1 and CDR2 (germline): SGHRS, YFSETQ. CDR3: CTSSLFWDTERGRESYEQYF. In DNA form, the CDR3 reads TGCACCAGCAGCTTGTTTTGGGACACCGAACGCGGGAGAGAATCTTACGAGCAGTACTTC.

As concerns this clonotype: Lacking the conserved final phenylalanine or tryptophan, this CDR3 likely reflects a read error. It is unclear where the CDR3 begins or ends on the DNA, so no DNA is shown, and the CDR3 is as TCRdb lists it. The J gene is TRBJ2-7, the V gene TRBV11-1; the D call of TRBD1 is as the table states it, not checked on the DNA. Both ends counted, the CDR3 spans 13 residues. The germline gives CDR1 SGHAT, CDR2 FQDESV (reference sequence). The CDR3 loop is CASRRTGGCGRYL.

As for this clonotype: The junction departs from the called germline gene at one end, perhaps through a read error. This chain uses TRBV6-5 with TRBJ2-3, with D uncertain. Germline V lookup: CDR1 MNHEY, CDR2 SVGAGI. This CDR3 is built from 15 residues. CDR3 in DNA: TGTGCCAGCAGTTATTTGTTTATGAACACAGATACACAGTATTTT. Translated: CASSYLFMNTDTQYF.

This clonotype was recorded once. DNA of the CDR3: TGTGTTAGCAGTCCTCCCCCCCTAGCGGGTTTCTACAATGAGCAGTTCTTC. Its protein product is CVSSPPPLAGFYNEQFF. The chain couples TRBV12-3 or TRBV12-4 to TRBJ2-1, with 8 bases aligning to TRBD2. The CDR3 has 17 amino acids.

To note about this clonotype: No conserved phenylalanine or tryptophan is present at the end of the CDR3, so a read error is the likely explanation. The chain employs TRBV19 and TRBJ2-7, with 7 bases lining up with TRBD2. Losses at the gene ends were 10 bases for V and 6 bases for J; bases not matched to a gene: 15. From germline, CDR1 is LNHDA and CDR2 SQIVND (reference sequence). The CDR3 covers 14 residues. The CDR3 DNA reads as TGTGCCACCGCAACGGGCGGGAGAGCTGGCGAGCAGTACCTC. This codes for CATATGGRAGEQYL.

This clonotype was counted between two and nine times. A much larger clone differs by one base, so this may be a read error. The rearrangement joins TRBV6-5 to TRBJ2-7; weak D call: TRBD1 (6 bases). The ends were cut back, 11 bases at V and 6 bases at J, with 17 bases in the middle. Germline CDR1 MNHEY, CDR2 SVGAGI. This CDR3 spans 12 amino acids. CDR3: CAGNRVGGEQYF. As DNA, the CDR3 is TGTGCCGGCAACAGGGTTGGGGGCGAGCAGTACTTC.

Points on this clonotype: It may be a read error: a sequence one base away is much more abundant. V is TRBV28 and J is TRBJ1-1; the D gene is possibly TRBD1 (6 bases). CDR1 and CDR2 from the germline V gene are MDHEN and SYDVKM. This CDR3 contains 14 residues. The chain's CDR3 is CTSWPLTGFTEAFF. As DNA, the CDR3 is TGTACCAGCTGGCCCCTCACAGGGTTCACTGAAGCTTTCTTT.

CDR3 region: CSVEGVAGGDSYMQYF. As DNA, the CDR3 is TGCAGCGTTGAAGGAGTAGCGGGAGGCGATTCCTACATGCAGTACTTC. The V and J genes are TRBV29-1 and TRBJ2-7, with 10 bases identical to TRBD2. Germline V lookup: CDR1 SQVTM, CDR2 ANQGSEA. With 1 base clipped from V and 9 bases from J, the junction kept 15 bases outside the gene matches. CDR3 length: 16 residues.

With regard to this clonotype: One junction end does not reproduce the germline sequence, and a read error may be involved. The chain uses TRBV14 and TRBJ2-1, with 9 bases fitting TRBD1. This CDR3 region has 16 residues. CDR1 is SGHDN, CDR2 FVKESK, per germline. In DNA form, the CDR3 reads TGTGTCAGCAGCCATGTTACAGGGGGCGCCTACAATGAGCAGTTCTTC. Protein: CVSSHVTGGAYNEQFF.

J is TRBJ2-7 and V is TRBV29-1; 7 bases are shared with TRBD1. The CDR3 contains 14 residues. Germline V lookup: CDR1 SQVTM, CDR2 ANQGSEA. The CDR3 is CSLRRSRGSYEQYF. CDR3 nucleotides: TGCAGTCTCCGACGGAGCAGGGGGTCTTACGAGCAGTACTTC.